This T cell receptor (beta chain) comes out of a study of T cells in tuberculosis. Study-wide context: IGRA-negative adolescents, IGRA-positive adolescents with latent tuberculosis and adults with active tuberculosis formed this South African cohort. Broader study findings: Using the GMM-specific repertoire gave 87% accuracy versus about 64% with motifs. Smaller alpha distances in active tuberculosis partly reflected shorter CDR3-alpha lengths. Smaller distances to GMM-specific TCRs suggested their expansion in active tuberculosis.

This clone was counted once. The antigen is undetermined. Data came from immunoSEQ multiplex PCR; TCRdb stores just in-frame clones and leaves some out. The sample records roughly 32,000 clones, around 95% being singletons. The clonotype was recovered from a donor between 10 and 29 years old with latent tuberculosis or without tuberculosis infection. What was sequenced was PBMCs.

This chain's CDR3 is CSARVGGYNEQFF. The CDR3 region has the DNA TGCAGCGCCCGTGTCGGGGGGTACAATGAGCAGTTCTTC. This sequence joins TRBV29-1 and TRBJ2-1; 7 bases align to TRBD2. The germline V gene encodes CDR1 SQVTM and CDR2 ANQGSEA. The CDR3 sequence is 13 residues long. V lost 7 bases and J lost 4; bases outside the gene matches: 7.